This TCR beta chain derives from a study of T cell responses to AZD1222 COVID-19 vaccine. As concerns this clone: Its antigen is currently unknown.

Study findings and constraints: Elevations in Spike-specific TCR breadth and depth followed administration of two AZD1222 doses. Regions 160-218 and 743-854 held dominance among vaccine-associated CD4 TCRs, which spanned spike. Seropositive status at baseline applied to only five to seven AZD1222 recipients. Females outnumbered males among donors, who were mostly white British; clonal diversity was possibly underestimated.

Repertoires were generated with immunoSEQ multiplex PCR, while TCRdb's copy carries only in-frame clones and drops some. Among about 120,000 clones listed, roughly 91% were seen once. Between the trimmed V and J ends, which lost 4 bases and 6 bases, there was a span of 4 bases. CDR3 length: 11 residues. Germline V gene lookup returns CDR1 LGHDT and CDR2 YNNKEL (reference sequence). The chain links TRBV3-1 (or the pseudogene TRBV3-2) to TRBJ2-1; D call uncertain. This sequence was found in an adult in good health. Sample: peripheral blood, taken on day 0 of AZD1222 vaccination. The CDR3 loop reads CASSRGNEQFF. CDR3 DNA sequence: TGTGCCAGCAGCCGGGGCAATGAGCAGTTCTTC.